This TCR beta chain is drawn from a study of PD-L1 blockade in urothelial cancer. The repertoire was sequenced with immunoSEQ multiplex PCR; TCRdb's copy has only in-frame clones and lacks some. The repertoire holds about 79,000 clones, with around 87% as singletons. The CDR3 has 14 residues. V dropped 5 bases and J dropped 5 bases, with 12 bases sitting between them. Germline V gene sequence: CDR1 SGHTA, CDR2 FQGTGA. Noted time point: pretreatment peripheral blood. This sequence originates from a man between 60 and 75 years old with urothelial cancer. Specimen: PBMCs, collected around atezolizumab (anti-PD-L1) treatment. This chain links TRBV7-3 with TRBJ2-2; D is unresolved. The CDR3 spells CASSPNALTGELFF. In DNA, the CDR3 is TGTGCCAGCAGCCCGAACGCACTGACCGGGGAGCTGTTTTTT. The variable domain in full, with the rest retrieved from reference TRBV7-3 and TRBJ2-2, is GAGVSQTPSNKVTEKGKYVELRCDPISGHTALYWYRQSLGQGPEFLIYFQGTGAADDSGLPNDRFFAVRPEGSVSTLKIQRTERGDSAVYLCASSPNALTGELFFGEGSRLTVL.